One and the same sample provided the 23 T cell receptor beta chains below, sequenced in a study of T-cell memory formation after mild COVID-19. MiXCR, applied by TCRdb to the 5' RACE reads, yields one record per CDR3 protein. This table has over 10,000 distinct CDR3 sequences, roughly 15% appearing once. Sequenced: PBMCs or a T cell subset sorted from them (not recorded which). The receptors stem from a man between 18 and 29 years old who had mild COVID-19 (a few samples of this study predate the infection). Cell type and time point are not known.

The chain recombines TRBV5-4 with TRBJ2-1; D unresolved. The CDR3 spans 16 residues. Trimming cost V 4 bases and J 0 bases, with 14 bases left between them. Germline CDR1 and CDR2: SGHNT and YYREEE (reference sequence). This CDR3 is CASSPEGTSSYNEQFF. The CDR3 DNA sequence: TGTGCCAGCAGCCCTGAAGGTACCAGCTCCTACAATGAGCAGTTCTTC.

This clonotype has more than one count but fewer than ten. V usage is TRBV15 and J usage is TRBJ1-1; 7 bases line up with TRBD1. The CDR3 extends over 16 amino acids. Trimming cost V 0 bases and J 4 bases; bases outside gene matches: 8. Germline CDR1 is LNHNV and CDR2 is YYDKDF (reference sequence). CDR3 loop: CATSRDLTGRGTEAFF. CDR3 in DNA: TGTGCCACCAGCAGAGATTTGACAGGGAGGGGCACTGAAGCTTTCTTT.

The chain links TRBV4-1 to TRBJ1-2, with D maybe TRBD1 (6 bases). The CDR3 covers 15 residues. The V and J ends lost 4 bases and 4 bases respectively, with 16 bases between them. The germline CDR1 and CDR2 sequences are MGHRA and YSYEKL. CDR3 bases: TGCGCCAGCAGCCTGGCGCGGGGGGCCGGCTATGGCTACACCTTC. It encodes CASSLARGAGYGYTF.

The V call is TRBV4-1, the J call TRBJ2-1; 8 bases match TRBD2. The length of the CDR3 is 16 residues. Germline V lookup: CDR1 MGHRA, CDR2 YSYEKL. The junction had 11 bases not matched to a gene; V was cut back by 0 bases and J by 10 bases. DNA for the CDR3: TGCGCCAGCAGCCAAGAAAAACTAGCGGAGTTCGTGGAGCAGTTCTTC. Protein product: CASSQEKLAEFVEQFF.

This clonotype is medium-sized within its sample. The J gene is TRBJ2-1, the V gene TRBV24-1; either TRBD1 or TRBD2 may supply D (5 bases each). V was clipped by 9 bases and J by 0 bases, with 17 bases between them. CDR3 size: 16 residues. Germline assignment: CDR1 KGHDR and CDR2 SFDVKD. CDR3 amino acids: CATRGRNVSSYNEQFF. CDR3 in DNA: TGTGCCACCCGGGGCCGGAATGTTAGCTCCTACAATGAGCAGTTCTTC.

This clonotype was counted many times. The rearrangement uses TRBV7-6 and TRBJ2-5, with 8 bases lining up with TRBD1. CDR3 length equals 19 residues. Germline loops: CDR1 SGHVS, CDR2 FNYEAQ. J was trimmed by 1 base and V by 3 bases; bases with no gene match: 16. The DNA for the CDR3 is TGTGCCAGCAGCTTTTGGGCCAGGGGGCACCTCGCCATCCAAGAGACCCAGTACTTC. Translating gives CASSFWARGHLAIQETQYF.

This clonotype has at least ten counts. This chain connects TRBV10-3 to TRBJ2-5, with D hard to call. The CDR3 sequence is 15 residues long. Trimming removed 0 bases from V and 0 bases from J, with 8 bases in between. Germline CDR1 and CDR2: ENHRY and SYGVKD. In DNA form, the CDR3 reads TGTGCCATCAGTGAGTCGGGCCGGGACCAAGAGACCCAGTACTTC. It yields the protein CAISESGRDQETQYF.

This clonotype came up many times. The V gene is TRBV15, the J gene TRBJ2-5; D tentatively reads TRBD1 or TRBD2 (5 bases each). CDR1 is LNHNV and CDR2 is YYDKDF in the germline V gene (reference sequence). CDR3 length equals 18 residues. The V end lost 1 base, the J end lost 5 bases, and 23 bases lay between the germline ends. CDR3 residues: CATSRVSLGTRRRETQYF. The CDR3 DNA follows: TGTGCCACCAGCAGAGTCAGCCTTGGGACCCGTAGGCGTGAGACCCAGTACTTC. Supplemented by reference TRBV15 and TRBJ2-5, the full variable domain reads DAMVIQNPRYQVTQFGKPVTLSCSQTLNHNVMYWYQQKSSQAPKLLFHYYDKDFNNEADTPDNFQSRRPNTSFCFLDIRSPGLGDTAMYLCATSRVSLGTRRRETQYFGPGTRLLVL.

This clonotype was detected many times. The J gene is TRBJ2-5, the V gene TRBV3-1; a weak D match, TRBD2 (6 bases). Germline CDR1 and CDR2: LGHDT and YNNKEL (reference sequence). The CDR3 length is 15 residues. Trimming removed 3 bases at V and 3 bases at J, with 14 bases between. CDR3 protein: CASSHLLAPKETQYF. The CDR3 region has the DNA TGTGCCAGCAGCCATTTACTAGCCCCAAAAGAGACCCAGTACTTC.

Ten or more counts support this clonotype. The gene calls are TRBV6-5 and TRBJ2-2, with D unresolved. The germline V gene has CDR1 MNHEY and CDR2 SVGAGI. The CDR3 is 17 amino acids. Trimming stripped 2 bases from V and 0 bases from J, with 13 bases between. The CDR3 DNA reads as TGTGCCAGCAGTTACATCGCCAGCGACCCGAACACCGGGGAGCTGTTTTTT. Translated, it gives CASSYIASDPNTGELFF.

This chain joins TRBV9 and TRBJ2-2; no clear D. Per germline, CDR1 SGDLS and CDR2 YYNGEE. V shed 3 bases and J shed 9 bases, with 9 bases lying between them. The CDR3 covers 12 residues. The CDR3 sequence: CASSGIQWELFF. Written as DNA, the CDR3 is TGTGCCAGCAGCGGTATACAGTGGGAGCTGTTTTTT.

This clonotype was detected ten times or more. V is TRBV6-2 or TRBV6-3 and J is TRBJ1-5, with TRBD1 matching 7 bases. The CDR3 contains 15 residues. The junction had 11 bases not matched to a gene; V was cut back by 6 bases and J by 6 bases. Germline CDR1 reads MNHEY; CDR2 reads SVGEGT. The CDR3 protein is CASSPGYRGGQPQHF. The CDR3, as DNA: TGTGCCAGCAGCCCCGGATACAGGGGAGGTCAGCCCCAGCATTTT.

The V and J genes are TRBV7-6 and TRBJ2-3; a weak D match, TRBD2 (6 bases). Trimming stripped 2 bases from V and 0 bases from J, with 12 bases between. The CDR3 has 16 amino acids. Germline V gives CDR1 SGHVS, CDR2 FNYEAQ. The CDR3 reads CASSLIAGPSTDTQYF. The CDR3 DNA reads TGTGCCAGCAGCTTAATTGCGGGGCCTAGCACAGATACGCAGTATTTT.

This clonotype was counted ten times or more. This chain links TRBV3-1 with TRBJ2-2, with 7 bases identical to TRBD2. CDR1 and CDR2 (germline): LGHDT, YNNKEL (reference sequence). This CDR3 is 14 amino acids long. The J segment lost 6 bases and the V segment lost 0 bases, leaving 1 base of the junction unmatched. The CDR3 coding sequence is TGTGCCAGCAGCCAAGACACTAGCGCCGGGGAGCTGTTTTTT. It codes for CASSQDTSAGELFF.

This clonotype was detected ten times or more. The rearrangement joins TRBV6-5 to TRBJ2-1; D uncertain. The germline CDR1 and CDR2 sequences are MNHEY and SVGAGI. The V end was cut by 0 bases, the J end by 4 bases, with 7 bases between. The CDR3 is made up of 14 amino acids. In nucleotides, the CDR3 is TGTGCCAGCAGTTACTCCCAGACTTACAATGAGCAGTTCTTC. Its translation: CASSYSQTYNEQFF.

In its sample, this clonotype was seen many times. This chain joins TRBV7-9 and TRBJ2-7; 8 positions match TRBD1. The CDR3 contains 15 residues. V was pared by 1 base and J by 3 bases, with 5 bases of the junction left unmatched. CDR1 is SEHNR, CDR2 FQNEAQ, per germline (reference sequence). CDR3 sequence reads: CASSLGTGISYEQYF. In nucleotides, the CDR3 is TGTGCCAGCAGCTTAGGGACAGGGATAAGCTACGAGCAGTACTTC.

The chain couples TRBV15 to TRBJ1-5, with TRBD1 matching 8 bases. CDR1 is LNHNV and CDR2 is YYDKDF in the germline V gene (reference sequence). CDR3 size: 14 residues. V gave up 1 base and J gave up 6 bases; unmatched junction bases: 2. CDR3 DNA sequence: TGTGCCACCAGCAGAGCGACAGGGGCTCAGCCCCAGCATTTT. Translating gives CATSRATGAQPQHF.

This clonotype appeared many times. The chain employs TRBV25-1 and TRBJ1-6, with no clear D. Germline CDR1 is MGHDK and CDR2 is SYGVNS. The CDR3 is 15 amino acids. V gave up 3 bases and J gave up 10 bases, with 16 bases separating them. DNA of the CDR3: TGTGCCAGCAGTGATGTCGTAGGGATTGGCTCACCCCTCCACTTT. It specifies CASSDVVGIGSPLHF.

This sequence joins TRBV2 and TRBJ1-4; tentatively, D is TRBD1 (5 bases). Deletions cut 4 bases from V and 10 bases from J, with 13 bases between. The CDR3 runs 13 residues. The germline CDR1 and CDR2 sequences are SNHLY and FYNNEI. Here the CDR3 DNA reads TGTGCCAGCAGTGCTGGGGGTGACGGAAAACTGTTTTTT. The encoded protein is CASSAGGDGKLFF. The complete variable domain, with remaining parts taken from reference TRBV2 and TRBJ1-4, reads EPEVTQTPSHQVTQMGQEVILRCVPISNHLYFYWYRQILGQKVEFLVSFYNNEISEKSEIFDDQFSVERPDGSNFTLKIRSTKLEDSAMYFCASSAGGDGKLFFGSGTQLSVL.

This clonotype was counted ten times or more. The rearrangement joins TRBV7-9 to TRBJ2-1; no clear D gene. With 1 base removed from V and 7 bases from J, the gap between germline ends came to 5 bases. This CDR3 region has 12 residues. Germline loops: CDR1 SEHNR, CDR2 FQNEAQ (reference sequence). The DNA for the CDR3 is TGTGCCAGCAGCTTAGATCCAAATGAGCAGTTCTTC. Encoded protein: CASSLDPNEQFF.

This clonotype showed up many times. This sequence joins TRBV5-1 and TRBJ2-7; D gene unclear. V lost 0 bases and J 6 bases, leaving 4 bases between the germline ends. Germline V gene data show CDR1 as SGHRS and CDR2 as YFSETQ. The CDR3 consists of 11 residues. This CDR3 reads CASSLDAEQYF. As DNA, the CDR3 is TGCGCCAGCAGCTTGGATGCCGAGCAGTACTTC.

This clonotype was counted ten times or more. This sequence joins TRBV27 and TRBJ1-6; D gene unclear. The CDR3 runs 16 residues. The germline V gene has CDR1 MNHEY and CDR2 SMNVEV (reference sequence). V lost 6 bases to trimming and J lost 4 bases, with 16 bases between them. The DNA for the CDR3 is TGTGCCAGCAGCAACTCCTTCAAGGATTATAATTCACCCCTCCACTTT. Its translation is CASSNSFKDYNSPLHF.

This clonotype showed up many times. V is TRBV7-3 and J is TRBJ2-3; D is perhaps TRBD1 or TRBD2 (5 bases each). The CDR3 contains 15 residues. Germline assignment: CDR1 SGHTA and CDR2 FQGTGA. V shed 3 bases and J shed 6 bases, with 16 bases lying between them. CDR3 bases: TGTGCCAGCAGCTTTGGGGGTTTTAGAAAGGATACGCAGTATTTT. This translates into CASSFGGFRKDTQYF.